Reported below is one T cell receptor (beta chain). The target antigen is unknown. The sample originates from a study of T cell responses to AZD1222 COVID-19 vaccine. Whole-study findings and limits: Donors were mostly white British, more females; clonal diversity possibly underestimated.

The germline V and J ends were trimmed by 3 bases and 7 bases, with 16 bases remaining between them. The CDR3 spans 16 residues. Looked up from germline, CDR1 is LNHDA and CDR2 is SQIVND (reference sequence). Profiling relied on immunoSEQ multiplex PCR, and the TCRdb table lists in-frame clones only, not all of them. Among around 140,000 clones listed, around 91% were seen once. The specimen was peripheral blood, collected 28 days after the second AZD1222 dose. This receptor was obtained from an adult who received the AZD1222 COVID-19 vaccine. This chain uses TRBV19 with TRBJ1-6; perhaps TRBD1 as D (5 bases). CDR3 sequence: CASSMMTGTANSPLHF. CDR3 bases: TGTGCCAGTAGTATGATGACGGGGACTGCGAATTCACCCCTCCACTTT.